The 10 T cell receptor beta chains below all came from one sample that was sequenced in a study of technical replicates of blood from four donors. Repertoires were generated with immunoSEQ multiplex PCR, while TCRdb's copy carries only in-frame clones and drops some. The sample has about 76,000 clones, under 95% seen once. The sequenced sample consisted of T cells isolated from PBMCs. The receptors come from a human donor in good health.

V and J are TRBV4-3 and TRBJ1-5; no firm D call. This CDR3 contains 15 residues. V lost 0 bases to trimming and J lost 4 bases, with 10 bases between them. Germline V CDR1 and CDR2: LGHNA, YSLEER. The CDR3 DNA reads TGCGCCAGCAGCCAAGATTATGCAGTTAATCAGCCCCAGCATTTT. Translating gives CASSQDYAVNQPQHF.

This clone appeared a few times. This chain connects TRBV30 to TRBJ2-5, with D maybe TRBD2 (6 bases). The CDR3 contains 13 residues. The V gene lost 0 bases and the J gene lost 5 bases, with 10 bases spanning the gap. From germline, CDR1 is GTSNPN and CDR2 SVGIG (reference sequence). CDR3 sequence: CAWSVVSGETQYF. The CDR3 DNA reads as TGTGCCTGGAGTGTCGTCAGCGGGGAGACCCAGTACTTC. Filled out from reference TRBV30 and TRBJ2-5, the complete variable domain reads SQTIHQWPATLVQPVGSPLSLECTVEGTSNPNLYWYRQAAGRGLQLLFYSVGIGQISSEVPQNLSASRPQDRQFILSSKKLLLSDSGFYLCAWSVVSGETQYFGPGTRLLVL.

The gene calls are TRBV5-1 and TRBJ2-2; 14 bases align to TRBD2. The trim removed 0 bases at V and 6 bases at J, leaving 1 base unmatched. This CDR3 contains 16 residues. Germline loops: CDR1 SGHRS, CDR2 YFSETQ. This CDR3 is CASSLGTSGRSGELFF. In DNA, the CDR3 is TGCGCCAGCAGCTTGGGGACTAGCGGGAGGTCCGGGGAGCTGTTTTTT.

The chain links TRBV4-1 to TRBJ2-5; 7 nucleotides line up with TRBD1. The trim removed 0 bases at V and 5 bases at J, leaving 3 bases unmatched. Germline CDR1 reads MGHRA; CDR2 reads YSYEKL. CDR3 length: 14 residues. DNA of the CDR3: TGCGCCAGCAGCCAAGAGAACAGGGGCGAGACCCAGTACTTC. It yields the protein CASSQENRGETQYF.

This chain uses TRBV21-1 with TRBJ2-6; no check of the table's D call, TRBD1, against the DNA was made. TRBV21-1 is recorded as a pseudogene. The CDR3 has 18 amino acids. The CDR3 region is CASSKGWTGDSGANVLTF. CDR3 DNA sequence: TGTGCCAGCAGCAAAGGATGGACAGGGGACTCTGGGGCCAACGTCCTGACTTTC.

The chain uses TRBV7-8 and TRBJ2-1, with 7 bases aligning to TRBD1. There are 14 residues in the CDR3. J lost 7 bases, V lost 11 bases, and 14 bases had no gene match. The germline V gene encodes CDR1 SGHVS and CDR2 FQNEAQ. CDR3 in amino acids: CADGVQGPGNEQFF. CDR3 DNA sequence: TGTGCCGATGGGGTACAGGGGCCAGGGAATGAGCAGTTCTTC.

The rearrangement links TRBV5-5 to TRBJ1-4; D not certain. Germline lookup yields CDR1 SGHKS and CDR2 YYEKEE (reference sequence). The germline V and J ends were trimmed by 2 bases and 4 bases, with 12 bases remaining between them. The CDR3 sequence is 15 residues long. CDR3 in DNA: TGTGCCAGCAGCTTCTATGCGTCTAGTAATGAAAAACTGTTTTTT. Protein: CASSFYASSNEKLFF. Looking up the rest from reference TRBV5-5 and TRBJ1-4 gives the full variable domain: DAGVTQSPTHLIKTRGQQVTLRCSPISGHKSVSWYQQVLGQGPQFIFQYYEKEERGRGNFPDRFSARQFPNYSSELNVNALLLGDSALYLCASSFYASSNEKLFFGSGTQLSVL.

The gene calls are TRBV25-1 and TRBJ2-1; D might be TRBD1 (6 bases). The CDR3 is 17 residues long. V lost 2 bases and J lost 4, with 18 bases in between. CDR1 is MGHDK and CDR2 is SYGVNS in the germline V gene. CDR3 in amino acids: CASSERGMDLAYNEQFF. CDR3 bases: TGTGCCAGCAGTGAAAGGGGGATGGACCTAGCTTACAATGAGCAGTTCTTC.

The chain is built from TRBV7-2 and TRBJ2-1; D may be TRBD1 (6 bases). CDR1 is SGHTA and CDR2 is FQGNSA in the germline V gene. Trimming stripped 1 base from V and 1 base from J, with 8 bases between. This CDR3 spans 15 amino acids. CDR3 sequence (DNA): TGTGCCAGCAGCTTAGTTCAGGGGTCCTACAATGAGCAGTTCTTC. This gives the protein CASSLVQGSYNEQFF.

The rearrangement joins TRBV6-6 to TRBJ1-5; 8 bases fit TRBD1. In germline, CDR1 is MNHNY, CDR2 SVGAGI (reference sequence). This CDR3 spans 15 amino acids. Trimming removed 2 bases from V and 7 bases from J; junction bases left unmatched: 7. In DNA form, the CDR3 reads TGTGCCAGCAGTTACCTAGGACAGGGTTGGCAGCCCCAGCATTTT. Its protein product is CASSYLGQGWQPQHF.